This T cell receptor (beta chain) derives from a study of T-cell reconstitution after alpha-beta-depleted transplantation in children. There are 15 residues in the CDR3. With 0 bases clipped from V and 4 bases from J, the junction kept 5 bases outside the gene matches. CDR1 is DFQATT and CDR2 is SNEGSKA in the germline V gene (reference sequence). A library of TCRbeta sequences, prepared with unique molecular identifiers, was generated. From the PCR reads, TCRdb called clonotypes with MiXCR, one entry per CDR3 protein. The sample records almost 400,000 distinct CDR3 sequences, 20% being singletons. The rearrangement links TRBV20-1 to TRBJ2-3, with TRBD2 matching 9 bases. The TCR comes from a human donor who donated a stem cell graft to a child with acute myeloid leukemia. The specimen was PBMCs from the stem cell graft donor, collected from the stem cell graft. The CDR3 sequence is CSAREASGRSDTQYF. The CDR3 bases are TGCAGTGCTAGAGAGGCGAGCGGGAGGTCAGATACGCAGTATTTT.